Shown below are 22 T cell receptor beta chains from a single sample sequenced in a study of T-cell memory formation after mild COVID-19. Each CDR3 protein is one row after TCRdb ran MiXCR on the 5' RACE reads. This table holds nearly 350,000 distinct CDR3 sequences, approximately 12% found once. The specimen sequenced was PBMCs or a T cell subset sorted from them (not recorded which). These TCRs come from a man aged 18 to 29 who had mild COVID-19 (a few samples of this study predate the infection). Cell type and time point are not known.

This clonotype was seen repeatedly, ten times or more. The chain couples TRBV20-1 to TRBJ2-5; D unclear. Trimming shortened V by 3 bases and J by 1 base, and 9 bases separated the two germline ends. This CDR3 has 13 residues. Germline values: CDR1 DFQATT, CDR2 SNEGSKA (reference sequence). The CDR3 here is CSARRQTQETQYF. CDR3 DNA: TGCAGTGCTAGGCGTCAGACCCAAGAGACCCAGTACTTC.

This clonotype was recorded a few times. The chain combines TRBV6-5 with TRBJ1-5; 8 nucleotides line up with TRBD1. Trimming removed 6 bases from V and 3 bases from J; junction bases left unmatched: 4. Germline lookup yields CDR1 MNHEY and CDR2 SVGAGI. The CDR3 is 14 residues long. CDR3 sequence: CASRQGQVNQPQHF. The CDR3 bases are TGTGCCAGCAGGCAGGGACAGGTCAATCAGCCCCAGCATTTT.

This clonotype came up many times. In nucleotides, the CDR3 is TGTGCCAGCAGCCCCGCGACTAGCGGGGGGGCAGATACGCAGTATTTT. Its translation is CASSPATSGGADTQYF. The rearrangement joins TRBV4-2 to TRBJ2-3; TRBD2 aligns across 14 bases. The CDR3 consists of 16 residues. After removal of 4 bases from V and 4 bases from J, the junction contained 4 bases not matched to a gene. The germline CDR1 and CDR2 sequences are LGHNA and YNFKEQ.

In this sample, this clonotype turned up a few times. The gene calls are TRBV5-1 and TRBJ1-2; 7 bases agree with TRBD1. V shed 0 bases, J shed 5 bases, and the junction held 4 bases outside the gene matches. Germline CDR1 is SGHRS and CDR2 is YFSETQ. This CDR3 has 14 amino acids. This CDR3 reads CASSLEQGFYGYTF. In nucleotides, the CDR3 is TGCGCCAGCAGCTTGGAACAGGGGTTTTATGGCTACACCTTC. Together with reference TRBV5-1 and TRBJ1-2, the CDR3 gives the full variable domain: KAGVTQTPRYLIKTRGQQVTLSCSPISGHRSVSWYQQTPGQGLQFLFEYFSETQRNKGNFPGRFSGRQFSNSRSEMNVSTLELGDSALYLCASSLEQGFYGYTFGSGTRLTVV.

A few counts support this clonotype. The chain couples TRBV6-6 to TRBJ2-7; D call uncertain. This CDR3 spans 15 amino acids. CDR1 and CDR2 (germline): MNHNY, SVGAGI (reference sequence). V dropped 2 bases and J dropped 0 bases, with 11 bases sitting between them. The CDR3 spells CASSYRVTSSYEQYF. In DNA, the CDR3 is TGTGCCAGCAGTTACAGGGTGACGAGCTCCTACGAGCAGTACTTC.

V is TRBV24-1 and J is TRBJ2-3; 11 bases match TRBD1. This CDR3 has 12 residues. Germline V gene sequence: CDR1 KGHDR, CDR2 SFDVKD. V lost 12 bases and J lost 4; bases outside the gene matches: 2. The CDR3 spells CASGQGADTQYF. The CDR3 DNA follows: TGTGCCTCGGGACAGGGGGCAGATACGCAGTATTTT.

This clonotype has only a few counts. The V gene is TRBV27, the J gene TRBJ2-7; TRBD2 matches 8 bases. V lost 6 bases to trimming and J lost 1 base; unmatched junction nucleotides: 8. The CDR3 runs 15 residues. Germline V gives CDR1 MNHEY, CDR2 SMNVEV (reference sequence). The CDR3: CASRPLGGVSYEQYF. DNA for the CDR3: TGTGCCAGCAGACCCCTCGGGGGGGTGTCCTACGAGCAGTACTTC.

This clonotype was observed a few times. The V call is TRBV18, the J call TRBJ2-7; 9 bases match TRBD1. This CDR3 is 15 amino acids long. The V segment lost 4 bases and the J segment 1 base; nucleotides outside the gene matches: 5. CDR1 KGHSH and CDR2 LQKENI come from the germline V gene. The CDR3 here is CASSQAGTGSYEQYV. DNA of the CDR3: TGTGCCAGCTCACAGGCCGGGACAGGGTCCTACGAGCAGTACGTC.

This clonotype has only a few counts. This chain uses TRBV12-3 or TRBV12-4 with TRBJ2-5, with 7 positions matching TRBD1. J lost 5 bases, V lost 5 bases, and 14 bases had no gene match. CDR3 length: 16 amino acids. The CDR3 is CASSPGGRGLGETQYF. CDR3 in DNA: TGTGCCAGCAGTCCAGGCGGCAGGGGGTTAGGGGAGACCCAGTACTTC.

V gene TRBV7-2 combines with J gene TRBJ1-2; no clear D. CDR3 length equals 14 residues. Trimming took 8 bases from V and 2 from J, leaving 15 bases between them. CDR1 SGHTA and CDR2 FQGNSA come from the germline V gene. CDR3 DNA: TGTGCCAGCCTCCCGGAGGCCACGAACTATGGCTACACCTTC. Translation gives CASLPEATNYGYTF.

This clonotype was observed many times. The chain uses TRBV5-1 and TRBJ1-5; D remains ambiguous. This CDR3 spans 15 amino acids. The V end lost 4 bases, the J end lost 0 bases, and 11 bases lay between the germline ends. Germline assignment: CDR1 SGHRS and CDR2 YFSETQ. CDR3 protein: CASSVGEHSNQPQHF. For the CDR3, the DNA is TGCGCCAGCAGCGTCGGGGAGCATAGCAATCAGCCCCAGCATTTT. Full variable domain (missing parts from reference TRBV5-1 and TRBJ1-5): KAGVTQTPRYLIKTRGQQVTLSCSPISGHRSVSWYQQTPGQGLQFLFEYFSETQRNKGNFPGRFSGRQFSNSRSEMNVSTLELGDSALYLCASSVGEHSNQPQHFGDGTRLSIL.

The chain combines TRBV2 with TRBJ2-5; 8 bases align to TRBD1. J lost 3 bases, V lost 4 bases, and 10 bases had no gene match. The CDR3 length is 16 residues. The germline CDR1 and CDR2 sequences are SNHLY and FYNNEI. This CDR3 reads CASSADRVLFEETQYF. CDR3 nucleotides: TGTGCCAGCAGTGCGGACAGGGTATTATTCGAAGAGACCCAGTACTTC.

This clonotype was seen only a few times. The gene calls are TRBV5-6 and TRBJ2-6; D not certain. The CDR3 is 15 residues long. CDR1 is SGHDT and CDR2 is YYEEEE in the germline V gene. V lost 4 bases and J 0 bases, leaving 8 bases between the germline ends. Here the CDR3 DNA reads TGTGCCAGCAGCATAGGAGTCTCTGGGGCCAACGTCCTGACTTTC. Translated, it gives CASSIGVSGANVLTF.

The chain joins TRBV7-2 to TRBJ1-2; no clear D. Per germline, CDR1 SGHTA and CDR2 FQGNSA. This CDR3 has 14 amino acids. The germline V and J ends were trimmed by 7 bases and 2 bases, with 14 bases remaining between them. The CDR3 DNA is TGTGCCAGCACCTCTTTCGGGCAGAACTATGGCTACACCTTC. This sequence encodes CASTSFGQNYGYTF.

This clonotype was found a few times. The rearrangement joins TRBV5-6 to TRBJ2-5; D is undetermined. Germline V gene sequence: CDR1 SGHDT, CDR2 YYEEEE. The CDR3 is made up of 15 amino acids. V was shortened by 0 bases and J by 1 base, with 10 bases between the two germline ends. In nucleotides, the CDR3 is TGTGCCAGCAGCTTGGCCAATGGCGGCCAAGAGACCCAGTACTTC. Translated, it gives CASSLANGGQETQYF.

This clonotype was found once. This sequence joins TRBV5-1 and TRBJ2-1; 11 nucleotides line up with TRBD2. Germline V lookup: CDR1 SGHRS, CDR2 YFSETQ. V gave up 7 bases and J gave up 3 bases; unmatched junction bases: 6. The CDR3 consists of 15 residues. The CDR3 region has the DNA TGCGCCAGCCGGGTCACTAGCGGGAGCTACAATGAGCAGTTCTTC. It encodes CASRVTSGSYNEQFF.

This sequence joins TRBV6-2 or TRBV6-3 and TRBJ1-2; D call uncertain. The germline gives CDR1 MNHEY, CDR2 SVGEGT. The CDR3 runs to 14 residues. The ends were cut back, 6 bases at V and 3 bases at J, with 14 bases in the middle. In DNA, the CDR3 is TGTGCCAGCAGAACCGCAGGCGGCTACTATGGCTACACCTTC. Amino acids: CASRTAGGYYGYTF.

This clonotype has at least ten counts. The genes are TRBV2 and TRBJ1-5; tentative D call: TRBD1 (5 bases). The CDR3 runs to 14 residues. With 7 bases removed from V and 5 bases from J, the gap between germline ends came to 15 bases. Germline V gives CDR1 SNHLY, CDR2 FYNNEI. The CDR3 reads CASTVGTEDQPQHF. The CDR3 region has the DNA TGTGCCAGCACCGTGGGGACGGAGGATCAGCCCCAGCATTTT.

The chain couples TRBV20-1 to TRBJ2-3; 8 bases are a match to TRBD1. Germline trimming cut 8 bases from V and 4 bases from J; bases unmatched to any gene: 8. This CDR3 has 13 residues. Germline assignment: CDR1 DFQATT and CDR2 SNEGSKA (reference sequence). The CDR3 coding sequence is TGCAGTAGACTTCAGGGGGCAGCAGATACGCAGTATTTT. This encodes CSRLQGAADTQYF.

Of note for this clonotype: A read error is possible here, since a much larger clone lies one base away. V usage is TRBV27 and J usage is TRBJ2-6; D is ambiguous. This CDR3 is 13 amino acids long. The V gene's germline CDR1 is MNHEY and CDR2 SMNVEV (reference sequence). Deletions cut 6 bases from V and 0 bases from J, with 3 bases between. CDR3 in amino acids: CASRTSGANVLTF. The CDR3 region has the DNA TGTGCCAGCAGAACCTCTGGGGCCAACGTCCTGACTTTC.

In this sample, this clonotype turned up a few times. V and J are TRBV9 and TRBJ1-1; 9 positions agree with TRBD1. Per the germline V gene, CDR1 is SGDLS and CDR2 is YYNGEE. The CDR3 has 16 amino acids. Trimming at V came to 3 bases and at J to 4 bases, leaving 10 bases not matched to a gene. The CDR3 region has the DNA TGTGCCAGCAGCGCCGACACAGGGGGCTGGCTCACTGAAGCTTTCTTT. It specifies CASSADTGGWLTEAFF.

This rearrangement joins TRBV18 to TRBJ2-2; no firm D call. V dropped 2 bases and J dropped 5 bases, with 6 bases sitting between them. The CDR3 runs 13 residues. The V gene's germline CDR1 is KGHSH and CDR2 LQKENI. CDR3 sequence reads: CASSPAVTGELFF. CDR3 bases: TGTGCCAGCTCACCAGCGGTAACCGGGGAGCTGTTTTTT.